This TCR beta chain is from a study of a mutant IDH1 vaccine in newly diagnosed glioma. Study context: Beforehand, treatment had been radiotherapy, temozolomide, or both; the majority received both.

V was cut by 4 bases and J by 5 bases, with 2 bases left in between. The length of the CDR3 is 11 residues. Germline CDR1 SNHLY, CDR2 FYNNEI. A word on this clone: Its antigen remains unidentified.

TCRdb's table, derived via immunoSEQ multiplex PCR, lists solely in-frame clones and lacks some. The sample shows 35,000 to 50,000 clones, 85% to 95% of them seen only once. Time point: week 23, last vaccination. Every vaccination contained 300 ug of the mutant IDH1 20-mer peptide and was paired with topical imiquimod. This clonotype originated in a middle-aged man with glioma. Sample: PBMCs, taken from a glioma patient whose treatment included an IDH1 peptide vaccine. The chain is built from TRBV2 and TRBJ2-2; D call uncertain. The CDR3 protein is CASSVTGELFF. DNA of the CDR3: TGTGCCAGCAGTGTAACCGGGGAGCTGTTTTTT. The full variable domain, in which reference TRBV2 and TRBJ2-2 provide the parts outside the CDR3, is EPEVTQTPSHQVTQMGQEVILRCVPISNHLYFYWYRQILGQKVEFLVSFYNNEISEKSEIFDDQFSVERPDGSNFTLKIRSTKLEDSAMYFCASSVTGELFFGEGSRLTVL.